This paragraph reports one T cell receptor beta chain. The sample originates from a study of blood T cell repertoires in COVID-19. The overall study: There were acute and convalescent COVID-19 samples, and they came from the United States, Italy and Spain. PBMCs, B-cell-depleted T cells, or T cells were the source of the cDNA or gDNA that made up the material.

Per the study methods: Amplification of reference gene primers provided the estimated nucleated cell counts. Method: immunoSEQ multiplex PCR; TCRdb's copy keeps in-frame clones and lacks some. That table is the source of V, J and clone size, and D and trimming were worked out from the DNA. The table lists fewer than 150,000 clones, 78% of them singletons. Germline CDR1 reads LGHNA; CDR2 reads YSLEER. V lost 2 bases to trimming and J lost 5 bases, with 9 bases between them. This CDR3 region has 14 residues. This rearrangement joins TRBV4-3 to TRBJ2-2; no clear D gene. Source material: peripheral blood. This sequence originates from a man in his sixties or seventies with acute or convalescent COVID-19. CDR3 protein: CASSQQPLTGELFF. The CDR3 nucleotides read TGCGCCAGCAGCCAACAACCCCTAACCGGGGAGCTGTTTTTT.